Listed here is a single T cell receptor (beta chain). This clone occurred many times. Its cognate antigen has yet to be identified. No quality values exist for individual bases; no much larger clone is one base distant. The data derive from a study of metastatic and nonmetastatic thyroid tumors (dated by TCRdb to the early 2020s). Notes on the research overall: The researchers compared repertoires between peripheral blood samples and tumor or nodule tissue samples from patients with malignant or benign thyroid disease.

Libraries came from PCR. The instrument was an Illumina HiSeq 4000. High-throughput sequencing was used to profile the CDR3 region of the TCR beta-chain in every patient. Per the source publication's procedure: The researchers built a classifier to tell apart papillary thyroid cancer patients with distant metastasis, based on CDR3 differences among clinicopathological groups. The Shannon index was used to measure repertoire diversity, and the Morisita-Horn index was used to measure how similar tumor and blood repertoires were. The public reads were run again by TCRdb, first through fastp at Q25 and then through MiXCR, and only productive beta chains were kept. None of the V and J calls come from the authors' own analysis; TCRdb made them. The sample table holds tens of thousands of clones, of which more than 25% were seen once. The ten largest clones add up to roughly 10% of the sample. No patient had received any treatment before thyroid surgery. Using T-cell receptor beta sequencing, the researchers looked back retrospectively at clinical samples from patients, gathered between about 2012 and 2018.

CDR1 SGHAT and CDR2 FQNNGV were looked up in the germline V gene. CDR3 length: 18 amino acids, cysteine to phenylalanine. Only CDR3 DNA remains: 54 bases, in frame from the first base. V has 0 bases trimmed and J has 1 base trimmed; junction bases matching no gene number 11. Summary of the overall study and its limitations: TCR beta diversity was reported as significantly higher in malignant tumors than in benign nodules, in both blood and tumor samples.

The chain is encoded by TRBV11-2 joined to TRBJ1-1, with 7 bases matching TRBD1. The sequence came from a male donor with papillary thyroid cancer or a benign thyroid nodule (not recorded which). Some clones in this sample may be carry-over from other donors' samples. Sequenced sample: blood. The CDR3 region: CASSLEGQGDYRNTEAFF. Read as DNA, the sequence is TGTGCCAGCAGCTTAGAGGGGCAGGGGGATTATAGGAACACTGAAGCTTTCTTT.